Each of the 24 T cell receptor beta chains below was sequenced from the same sample in a study of shared clonotypes between healthy human individuals. Only in-frame clones appear in the TCRdb table, and some are missing; sequencing was by immunoSEQ multiplex PCR. Here the sample spans 2 million to 2.5 million clones, 85% to 95% being singletons. Sequencing was done on a sample of naive CD4+ T cells from PBMCs. Subset indicated: CD45RA+ positively selected. The receptor source for this set is a man between 18 and 29 years old in good health. Some clones in this sample may be carry-over from other donors' samples.

This clone was detected only once. The CDR3, as DNA: TGTGCCAGCAGCGTAGCTGGCAGCGGACAGGCCGAGCAGTACTTC. Translation: CASSVAGSGQAEQYF. The rearrangement uses TRBV9 and TRBJ2-7, with 7 bases fitting TRBD1. Germline V lookup: CDR1 SGDLS, CDR2 YYNGEE. After removal of 0 bases from V and 6 bases from J, the junction contained 9 bases not matched to a gene. The CDR3 covers 15 residues.

The chain combines TRBV10-3 with TRBJ2-5; 12 bases are shared with TRBD1. The CDR3 is 15 residues long. V was clipped by 7 bases and J by 11 bases; unmatched bases: 14. Germline V gene sequence: CDR1 ENHRY, CDR2 SYGVKD. CDR3 coding DNA: TGTGCCATCATTCAACGTCCGGGACAGGGGGCTGAGCAGTACTTC. Translation gives CAIIQRPGQGAEQYF.

V is TRBV2 and J is TRBJ2-5, with TRBD2 matching 8 bases. Germline trimming cut 7 bases from V and 4 bases from J; bases unmatched to any gene: 5. Germline CDR1 is SNHLY and CDR2 is FYNNEI. This CDR3 has 13 amino acids. The CDR3 spells CASTGLAVETQYF. DNA of the CDR3: TGTGCCAGCACCGGACTAGCCGTAGAGACCCAGTACTTC.

Of note for this clone: Other DNA sequences in this sample translate to the same CDR3. The chain combines TRBV9 with TRBJ2-7; a weak D match, TRBD2 (6 bases). The germline V gene encodes CDR1 SGDLS and CDR2 YYNGEE. The V gene lost 2 bases and the J gene lost 1 base, with 10 bases spanning the gap. CDR3 length: 14 residues. The CDR3 protein is CASSVGRGSYEQYF. In DNA form, the CDR3 reads TGTGCCAGCAGCGTGGGACGGGGGTCCTACGAGCAGTACTTC.

This rearrangement joins TRBV7-3 to TRBJ2-1, with D perhaps TRBD2 (6 bases). The CDR3 loop spans 16 amino acids. CDR1 and CDR2 from the germline V gene are SGHTA and FQGTGA. With 2 bases removed from V and 3 bases from J, the gap between germline ends came to 14 bases. The CDR3 region has the DNA TGTGCCAGCAGCTTAGGGCCAACGGGGGTCTACAATGAGCAGTTCTTC. Its protein product is CASSLGPTGVYNEQFF.

This clone was seen once. This rearrangement joins TRBV5-1 to TRBJ1-1; weak D call: TRBD1 (6 bases). V lost 1 base and J 4 bases, leaving 14 bases between the germline ends. Germline lookup yields CDR1 SGHRS and CDR2 YFSETQ. The length of the CDR3 is 15 residues. CDR3 loop: CASSLNFRGATEAFF. The CDR3 nucleotides read TGCGCCAGCAGCTTGAACTTTCGGGGGGCCACTGAAGCTTTCTTT. Together with reference TRBV5-1 and TRBJ1-1, the CDR3 gives the full variable domain: KAGVTQTPRYLIKTRGQQVTLSCSPISGHRSVSWYQQTPGQGLQFLFEYFSETQRNKGNFPGRFSGRQFSNSRSEMNVSTLELGDSALYLCASSLNFRGATEAFFGQGTRLTVV.

This rearrangement joins TRBV6-1 to TRBJ1-1; D call uncertain. The CDR3 contains 12 residues. V shed 10 bases and J shed 0 bases, with 9 bases lying between them. In germline, CDR1 is MNHNS, CDR2 SASEGT. CDR3 nucleotide sequence: TGTGCCACCATGGGGATGAACACTGAAGCTTTCTTT. Protein sequence: CATMGMNTEAFF.

For this clone: Other DNA sequences in the sample encode the same CDR3. J is TRBJ2-5 and V is TRBV5-4, with D possibly being TRBD2 (6 bases). V was cut by 0 bases and J by 0 bases, with 9 bases left in between. This CDR3 region has 15 residues. Looked up from germline, CDR1 is SGHNT and CDR2 is YYREEE (reference sequence). The CDR3 DNA follows: TGTGCCAGCAGCTTGGGGGCTAGCGACCAAGAGACCCAGTACTTC. Its translation: CASSLGASDQETQYF.

The chain is built from TRBV6-5 and TRBJ1-2; D perhaps matches TRBD1 (5 bases). The CDR3 contains 15 residues. The germline V gene has CDR1 MNHEY and CDR2 SVGAGI. Trimming took off 3 bases at V and 4 bases at J, with 15 bases between the two ends. The CDR3 is CASSYEWGTGYGYTF. The CDR3, as DNA: TGTGCCAGCAGTTATGAGTGGGGGACCGGCTATGGCTACACCTTC.

The chain recombines TRBV28 with TRBJ2-3; 8 nucleotides line up with TRBD2. The CDR3 has 14 residues. Per the germline V gene, CDR1 is MDHEN and CDR2 is SYDVKM. V shed 3 bases and J 6 bases; nucleotides not matched to a gene: 5. DNA of the CDR3: TGTGCCAGCAGTTTCGCGGGGGGTTGGGATACGCAGTATTTT. Translated, it gives CASSFAGGWDTQYF.

This chain uses TRBV5-1 with TRBJ2-7; a weak D match, TRBD1 (6 bases). CDR1 is SGHRS, CDR2 YFSETQ, per germline. The CDR3 covers 14 residues. V lost 0 bases to trimming and J lost 5 bases, with 12 bases between them. The CDR3 is CASSLATGPNEQYF. The CDR3 DNA reads as TGCGCCAGCAGCTTGGCCACAGGGCCTAACGAGCAGTACTTC.

This clone was detected only once. The chain has TRBV11-3 and TRBJ2-2, with D perhaps TRBD1 (5 bases). Germline-derived CDR1 and CDR2 are SGHNT and YENEEA. This CDR3 spans 11 amino acids. V shed 3 bases and J shed 11 bases, with 7 bases lying between them. CDR3 loop: CASSLQGELFF. In DNA form, the CDR3 reads TGTGCCAGCAGCTTGCAGGGTGAGCTGTTTTTT.

As regards this clone: The same CDR3 is also encoded by other DNA sequences in this sample. The chain links TRBV2 to TRBJ2-1; no clear D gene. Germline assignment: CDR1 SNHLY and CDR2 FYNNEI. This CDR3 region has 12 residues. The V and J ends lost 3 bases and 3 bases respectively, with 3 bases between them. The CDR3 protein is CASSESYNEQFF. In DNA, the CDR3 is TGTGCCAGCAGTGAGAGCTACAATGAGCAGTTCTTC.

The gene calls are TRBV9 and TRBJ2-7, with TRBD1 matching over 8 bases. This CDR3 region has 14 residues. Trimming took 4 bases from V and 4 from J; bases not matched to a gene: 7. The germline V gene has CDR1 SGDLS and CDR2 YYNGEE. CDR3 sequence reads: CASSQTGDWYEQYF. The CDR3 nucleotides are TGTGCCAGCAGCCAGACAGGGGATTGGTACGAGCAGTACTTC.

This sequence joins TRBV4-1 and TRBJ2-2; D possibly matches TRBD1 or TRBD2 (5 bases each). Germline V gene lookup returns CDR1 MGHRA and CDR2 YSYEKL. CDR3 length equals 16 residues. V shed 3 bases and J shed 6 bases, with 17 bases lying between them. The CDR3 region has the DNA TGCGCCAGCAGCCATGATCCTGGGACGGGCGCCGGGGAGCTGTTTTTT. This sequence encodes CASSHDPGTGAGELFF.

CDR3 sequence reads: CASSFTGNEEKLFF. The CDR3 region has the DNA TGCGCCAGCAGCTTTACAGGTAATGAAGAAAAACTGTTTTTT. V and J are TRBV5-1 and TRBJ1-4, with D possibly being TRBD1 (5 bases). V lost 2 bases, J lost 8 bases, and 13 bases lay in between. The germline V gene encodes CDR1 SGHRS and CDR2 YFSETQ. This CDR3 comprises 14 residues.

As for this clone: A junction end diverges from the germline sequence, so it may reflect a read error. The chain couples TRBV7-2 to TRBJ2-1; 14 nucleotides agree with TRBD2. The CDR3 length is 16 residues. The germline gives CDR1 SGHTA, CDR2 FQGNSA. Written as DNA, the CDR3 is TGTGCCAGCAGCCCTAGCGGGACTAGCGGGAGTCTAGGCTTGGTCTTC. It encodes CASSPSGTSGSLGLVF.

On this clone itself: The sample carries other DNA sequences with the same CDR3. The chain uses TRBV5-1 and TRBJ1-5; D is ambiguous. Germline V gene sequence: CDR1 SGHRS, CDR2 YFSETQ. V was shortened by 1 base and J by 0 bases, with 8 bases between the two germline ends. The CDR3 runs 15 residues. The CDR3 region is CASSLFGDSNQPQHF. CDR3 sequence (DNA): TGCGCCAGCAGCTTGTTTGGGGATAGCAATCAGCCCCAGCATTTT.

The chain combines TRBV1 with TRBJ2-7. TRBV1 is classified as a pseudogene. This CDR3 is built from 15 residues. CDR3 sequence (DNA): TGCACCAGCAGCCACGCTCGCAGTTTGAAGGTCGAGCAGTACTTC. Residues: CTSSHARSLKVEQYF.

Note on this clone: This sample also contains other DNA sequences that code for the same CDR3. The rearrangement uses TRBV29-1 and TRBJ2-5; D possibly corresponds to TRBD2 (6 bases). Trimming took off 3 bases at V and 7 bases at J, with 12 bases between the two ends. CDR1 is SQVTM and CDR2 is ANQGSEA in the germline V gene. The CDR3 is made up of 12 amino acids. The CDR3 bases are TGCAGCGTTGAGGGGCAGGGAGGGACCCAGTACTTC. Its protein product is CSVEGQGGTQYF.

This chain joins TRBV2 and TRBJ2-7; 8 nucleotides line up with TRBD1. The V and J ends lost 7 bases and 3 bases, in that order; junction bases with no gene match: 5. This CDR3 spans 13 amino acids. The germline V gene encodes CDR1 SNHLY and CDR2 FYNNEI. This CDR3 reads CASKGDRGYEQYF. The CDR3 DNA sequence: TGTGCCAGCAAAGGAGACAGGGGCTACGAGCAGTACTTC.

The genes are TRBV7-2 and TRBJ1-5; 12 nucleotides agree with TRBD1. CDR1 is SGHTA and CDR2 is FQGNSA in the germline V gene. The V gene end was trimmed by 4 bases and the J gene end by 6 bases; junction bases not matched to a gene: 10. The CDR3 is 17 residues long. The CDR3 bases are TGTGCCAGCAGCTCCCCCCTTGGGACAGGGGGCATTCAGCCCCAGCATTTT. Amino acid sequence: CASSSPLGTGGIQPQHF.

The J gene is TRBJ2-7, the V gene TRBV11-1; 7 bases fit TRBD1. After removal of 5 bases from V and 0 bases from J, the junction contained 7 bases not matched to a gene. Germline V lookup: CDR1 SGHAT, CDR2 FQDESV (reference sequence). CDR3 length equals 15 residues. The DNA for the CDR3 is TGTGCCAGCAGCCGTGACAGGGCTAGCTCCTACGAGCAGTACTTC. Protein sequence: CASSRDRASSYEQYF.

This clone appeared a single time. This chain uses TRBV19 with TRBJ1-1; D perhaps matches TRBD1 (5 bases). Germline loops: CDR1 LNHDA, CDR2 SQIVND (reference sequence). V lost 9 bases and J lost 0, with 11 bases in between. The CDR3 runs 13 residues. The DNA for the CDR3 is TGTGCCAGCAACGGGGGAGTGAACACTGAAGCTTTCTTT. It specifies CASNGGVNTEAFF.